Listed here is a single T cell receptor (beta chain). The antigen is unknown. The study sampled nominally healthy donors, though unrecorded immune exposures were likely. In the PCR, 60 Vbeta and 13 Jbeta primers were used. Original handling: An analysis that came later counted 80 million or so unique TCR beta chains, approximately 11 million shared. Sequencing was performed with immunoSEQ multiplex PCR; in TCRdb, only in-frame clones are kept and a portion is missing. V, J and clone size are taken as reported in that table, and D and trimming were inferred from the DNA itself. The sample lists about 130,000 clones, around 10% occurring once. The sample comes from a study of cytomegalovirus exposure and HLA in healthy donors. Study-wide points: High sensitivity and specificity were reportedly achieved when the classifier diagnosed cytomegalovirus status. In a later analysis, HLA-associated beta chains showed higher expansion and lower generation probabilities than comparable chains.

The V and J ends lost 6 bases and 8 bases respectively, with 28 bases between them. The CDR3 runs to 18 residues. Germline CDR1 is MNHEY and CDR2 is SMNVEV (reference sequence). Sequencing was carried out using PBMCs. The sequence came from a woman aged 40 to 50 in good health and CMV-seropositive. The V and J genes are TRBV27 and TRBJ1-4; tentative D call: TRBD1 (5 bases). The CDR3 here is CASSRNLGVSLGREKLFF. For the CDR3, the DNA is TGTGCCAGCAGCCGGAATTTAGGGGTCTCCTTGGGTAGGGAAAAACTGTTTTTT.